This T cell receptor (beta chain) came from a study of T cell changes during pregnancy in multiple sclerosis. Looked up from germline, CDR1 is SQVTM and CDR2 is ANQGSEA. The V segment lost 6 bases and the J segment 7 bases; nucleotides outside the gene matches: 1. The CDR3 covers 12 residues. Generated by immunoSEQ multiplex PCR, the TCRdb table keeps only in-frame clones and is missing some. This sample yields tens of thousands of clones, of which about 92% are seen a single time; more than 0.35% belongs to the top ten. The clonotype originates from a female donor with multiple sclerosis, enrolled in a pregnancy study. The sequences come from CD4+ T cells from peripheral blood mononuclear cells, collected after pregnancy. The chain couples TRBV29-1 to TRBJ1-6; 9 nucleotides line up with TRBD1. The CDR3 nucleotides read TGCAGCGTAGGACAGGGGAATTCACCCCTCCACTTT. Its protein product is CSVGQGNSPLHF.